This T cell receptor beta chain was documented in a study of shared clonotypes between healthy human individuals. The study's findings and limits: Some naive CD4 clonotypes, about 5%, turned up in common across a handful of donors.

Note on this clone: Its antigen is as yet unknown.

V was shortened by 4 bases and J by 1 base, with 11 bases between the two germline ends. This CDR3 is built from 14 residues. Germline V gives CDR1 GTSNPN, CDR2 SVGIG (reference sequence). Clones were read by immunoSEQ multiplex PCR, and TCRdb kept only the in-frame ones, dropping some. The table records 2 million to 3 million clones, approximately 93% of them present only once. Input material: naive CD4+ T cells from PBMCs. Subset meaning: CD45RA+ positively selected. This clonotype was obtained from a man between 18 and 35 years old in good health. Some clones in this sample may be carry-over from other donors' samples. V is TRBV30 and J is TRBJ2-1; D unclear. CDR3 region: CAWKVGISYNEQFF. The DNA of the CDR3 is TGTGCCTGGAAAGTGGGGATATCCTACAATGAGCAGTTCTTC. The whole variable domain, remainder taken from reference TRBV30 and TRBJ2-1, is SQTIHQWPATLVQPVGSPLSLECTVEGTSNPNLYWYRQAAGRGLQLLFYSVGIGQISSEVPQNLSASRPQDRQFILSSKKLLLSDSGFYLCAWKVGISYNEQFFGPGTRLTVL.